This T cell receptor beta chain was found in a study of T cell responses to AZD1222 COVID-19 vaccine. CDR3 size: 14 residues. The ends were cut back, 7 bases at V and 1 base at J, with 13 bases in the middle. CDR1 and CDR2 (germline): SGDLS, YYNGEE. Profiling relied on immunoSEQ multiplex PCR, and the TCRdb table lists in-frame clones only, not all of them. The data contain fewer than 150,000 clones, roughly nine tenths of them singletons. The chain couples TRBV9 to TRBJ2-3; maybe TRBD2 (5 bases). The TCR was taken from an adult who received the AZD1222 COVID-19 vaccine. This material consisted of peripheral blood, taken 28 days after the second AZD1222 dose. The CDR3: CASGSGSGTDTQYF. Written as DNA, the CDR3 is TGTGCCAGCGGCTCGGGGAGTGGCACAGATACGCAGTATTTT.